Detailed here is one T cell receptor (beta chain). Methods used by the authors: It was from reference gene primer amplification that nucleated cell counts were estimated. The protocol was immunoSEQ multiplex PCR, while the TCRdb copy is restricted to in-frame clones and leaves out a portion. The V and J calls and clone size are taken from that table; D and trimming were inferred from the DNA. The sample shows more than 200,000 clones, about four fifths of them seen only once. This sample was included in a study of blood T cell repertoires in COVID-19. Overall study: Samples taken during acute and convalescent COVID-19 were collected in the United States, Italy and Spain. From T cells, B-cell-depleted T cells, or PBMCs came the material, which was cDNA or gDNA.

Unmatched junction bases numbered 5, after V lost 5 bases and J lost 0 bases. CDR1 and CDR2 (germline): SGHNT, YENEEA. The CDR3 extends over 15 amino acids. The TCR was taken from a woman aged 80 or older with acute or convalescent COVID-19. The source material was peripheral blood. The chain couples TRBV11-3 to TRBJ2-3; 7 bases map to TRBD2. This CDR3 reads CASSQDGGSTDTQYF. The CDR3 DNA reads as TGTGCCAGCAGCCAGGACGGGGGGAGCACAGATACGCAGTATTTT.